This TCR beta chain was observed in a study of Graves' ophthalmopathy and Graves' hyperthyroidism. Among the hyperthyroidism patients, all were newly diagnosed, aged 18 to 65, with under 2 months' duration. This clonotype was seen a handful of times. V was trimmed by 0 bases and J by 5 bases, leaving 7 bases between them. The CDR3 consists of 14 residues. Germline V gene sequence: CDR1 MNHNY, CDR2 SVGAGI (reference sequence). The authors amplified TCR beta CDR3 regions from RNA transcripts. Second-round multiplex PCR came after a first-round RT-PCR that employed HTBI primers. One entry per CDR3 protein, called by TCRdb with MiXCR from the multiplex PCR reads. The table shows roughly 600,000 distinct CDR3 sequences, with under 45% occurring only once.

This sequence joins TRBV6-6 and TRBJ2-2, with unresolved D. The receptor's source is an adult man with Graves' hyperthyroidism. The sample taken for sequencing was peripheral blood or thyroid tissue (not recorded which). CDR3 region: CASSYSKTTGELFF. CDR3 DNA: TGTGCCAGCAGTTACTCGAAGACGACCGGGGAGCTGTTTTTT.